What follows is one TCR beta chain and its context. The antigen is not known. A 5'RACE template switching approach incorporating UMIs was used to make TCR beta cDNA. TCRdb re-analyzed the 5' RACE reads; it lists each CDR3 protein once, without DNA. The sample's table shows hundreds of thousands of distinct CDR3 sequences. The data were taken from a study of T cells expressing NK-cell markers. Study as a whole: TCR beta repertoires came from sorted CD3+CD56+NKG2C+, CD3+CD56+NKG2C- and CD3+CD56-NKG2C+ T cells.

The CDR3 length is 14 residues. Per germline, CDR1 SEHNR and CDR2 FQNEAQ (reference sequence). Study-wide results and limits: Expanded NKG2C+ T cell clones had unclear HCMV specificity.

The sequenced sample was blood T cells: a sorted CD56 or NKG2C T cell subset, CD4+ or CD8+ T cells, or bulk PBMC T cells (not recorded which). This sequence originates from a woman aged 18-69 years in good health. This chain joins TRBV7-9 and TRBJ2-7; with no DNA, the TCRdb D assignment of TRBD1 cannot be verified. The CDR3 here is CASSLESGVHEQYF.